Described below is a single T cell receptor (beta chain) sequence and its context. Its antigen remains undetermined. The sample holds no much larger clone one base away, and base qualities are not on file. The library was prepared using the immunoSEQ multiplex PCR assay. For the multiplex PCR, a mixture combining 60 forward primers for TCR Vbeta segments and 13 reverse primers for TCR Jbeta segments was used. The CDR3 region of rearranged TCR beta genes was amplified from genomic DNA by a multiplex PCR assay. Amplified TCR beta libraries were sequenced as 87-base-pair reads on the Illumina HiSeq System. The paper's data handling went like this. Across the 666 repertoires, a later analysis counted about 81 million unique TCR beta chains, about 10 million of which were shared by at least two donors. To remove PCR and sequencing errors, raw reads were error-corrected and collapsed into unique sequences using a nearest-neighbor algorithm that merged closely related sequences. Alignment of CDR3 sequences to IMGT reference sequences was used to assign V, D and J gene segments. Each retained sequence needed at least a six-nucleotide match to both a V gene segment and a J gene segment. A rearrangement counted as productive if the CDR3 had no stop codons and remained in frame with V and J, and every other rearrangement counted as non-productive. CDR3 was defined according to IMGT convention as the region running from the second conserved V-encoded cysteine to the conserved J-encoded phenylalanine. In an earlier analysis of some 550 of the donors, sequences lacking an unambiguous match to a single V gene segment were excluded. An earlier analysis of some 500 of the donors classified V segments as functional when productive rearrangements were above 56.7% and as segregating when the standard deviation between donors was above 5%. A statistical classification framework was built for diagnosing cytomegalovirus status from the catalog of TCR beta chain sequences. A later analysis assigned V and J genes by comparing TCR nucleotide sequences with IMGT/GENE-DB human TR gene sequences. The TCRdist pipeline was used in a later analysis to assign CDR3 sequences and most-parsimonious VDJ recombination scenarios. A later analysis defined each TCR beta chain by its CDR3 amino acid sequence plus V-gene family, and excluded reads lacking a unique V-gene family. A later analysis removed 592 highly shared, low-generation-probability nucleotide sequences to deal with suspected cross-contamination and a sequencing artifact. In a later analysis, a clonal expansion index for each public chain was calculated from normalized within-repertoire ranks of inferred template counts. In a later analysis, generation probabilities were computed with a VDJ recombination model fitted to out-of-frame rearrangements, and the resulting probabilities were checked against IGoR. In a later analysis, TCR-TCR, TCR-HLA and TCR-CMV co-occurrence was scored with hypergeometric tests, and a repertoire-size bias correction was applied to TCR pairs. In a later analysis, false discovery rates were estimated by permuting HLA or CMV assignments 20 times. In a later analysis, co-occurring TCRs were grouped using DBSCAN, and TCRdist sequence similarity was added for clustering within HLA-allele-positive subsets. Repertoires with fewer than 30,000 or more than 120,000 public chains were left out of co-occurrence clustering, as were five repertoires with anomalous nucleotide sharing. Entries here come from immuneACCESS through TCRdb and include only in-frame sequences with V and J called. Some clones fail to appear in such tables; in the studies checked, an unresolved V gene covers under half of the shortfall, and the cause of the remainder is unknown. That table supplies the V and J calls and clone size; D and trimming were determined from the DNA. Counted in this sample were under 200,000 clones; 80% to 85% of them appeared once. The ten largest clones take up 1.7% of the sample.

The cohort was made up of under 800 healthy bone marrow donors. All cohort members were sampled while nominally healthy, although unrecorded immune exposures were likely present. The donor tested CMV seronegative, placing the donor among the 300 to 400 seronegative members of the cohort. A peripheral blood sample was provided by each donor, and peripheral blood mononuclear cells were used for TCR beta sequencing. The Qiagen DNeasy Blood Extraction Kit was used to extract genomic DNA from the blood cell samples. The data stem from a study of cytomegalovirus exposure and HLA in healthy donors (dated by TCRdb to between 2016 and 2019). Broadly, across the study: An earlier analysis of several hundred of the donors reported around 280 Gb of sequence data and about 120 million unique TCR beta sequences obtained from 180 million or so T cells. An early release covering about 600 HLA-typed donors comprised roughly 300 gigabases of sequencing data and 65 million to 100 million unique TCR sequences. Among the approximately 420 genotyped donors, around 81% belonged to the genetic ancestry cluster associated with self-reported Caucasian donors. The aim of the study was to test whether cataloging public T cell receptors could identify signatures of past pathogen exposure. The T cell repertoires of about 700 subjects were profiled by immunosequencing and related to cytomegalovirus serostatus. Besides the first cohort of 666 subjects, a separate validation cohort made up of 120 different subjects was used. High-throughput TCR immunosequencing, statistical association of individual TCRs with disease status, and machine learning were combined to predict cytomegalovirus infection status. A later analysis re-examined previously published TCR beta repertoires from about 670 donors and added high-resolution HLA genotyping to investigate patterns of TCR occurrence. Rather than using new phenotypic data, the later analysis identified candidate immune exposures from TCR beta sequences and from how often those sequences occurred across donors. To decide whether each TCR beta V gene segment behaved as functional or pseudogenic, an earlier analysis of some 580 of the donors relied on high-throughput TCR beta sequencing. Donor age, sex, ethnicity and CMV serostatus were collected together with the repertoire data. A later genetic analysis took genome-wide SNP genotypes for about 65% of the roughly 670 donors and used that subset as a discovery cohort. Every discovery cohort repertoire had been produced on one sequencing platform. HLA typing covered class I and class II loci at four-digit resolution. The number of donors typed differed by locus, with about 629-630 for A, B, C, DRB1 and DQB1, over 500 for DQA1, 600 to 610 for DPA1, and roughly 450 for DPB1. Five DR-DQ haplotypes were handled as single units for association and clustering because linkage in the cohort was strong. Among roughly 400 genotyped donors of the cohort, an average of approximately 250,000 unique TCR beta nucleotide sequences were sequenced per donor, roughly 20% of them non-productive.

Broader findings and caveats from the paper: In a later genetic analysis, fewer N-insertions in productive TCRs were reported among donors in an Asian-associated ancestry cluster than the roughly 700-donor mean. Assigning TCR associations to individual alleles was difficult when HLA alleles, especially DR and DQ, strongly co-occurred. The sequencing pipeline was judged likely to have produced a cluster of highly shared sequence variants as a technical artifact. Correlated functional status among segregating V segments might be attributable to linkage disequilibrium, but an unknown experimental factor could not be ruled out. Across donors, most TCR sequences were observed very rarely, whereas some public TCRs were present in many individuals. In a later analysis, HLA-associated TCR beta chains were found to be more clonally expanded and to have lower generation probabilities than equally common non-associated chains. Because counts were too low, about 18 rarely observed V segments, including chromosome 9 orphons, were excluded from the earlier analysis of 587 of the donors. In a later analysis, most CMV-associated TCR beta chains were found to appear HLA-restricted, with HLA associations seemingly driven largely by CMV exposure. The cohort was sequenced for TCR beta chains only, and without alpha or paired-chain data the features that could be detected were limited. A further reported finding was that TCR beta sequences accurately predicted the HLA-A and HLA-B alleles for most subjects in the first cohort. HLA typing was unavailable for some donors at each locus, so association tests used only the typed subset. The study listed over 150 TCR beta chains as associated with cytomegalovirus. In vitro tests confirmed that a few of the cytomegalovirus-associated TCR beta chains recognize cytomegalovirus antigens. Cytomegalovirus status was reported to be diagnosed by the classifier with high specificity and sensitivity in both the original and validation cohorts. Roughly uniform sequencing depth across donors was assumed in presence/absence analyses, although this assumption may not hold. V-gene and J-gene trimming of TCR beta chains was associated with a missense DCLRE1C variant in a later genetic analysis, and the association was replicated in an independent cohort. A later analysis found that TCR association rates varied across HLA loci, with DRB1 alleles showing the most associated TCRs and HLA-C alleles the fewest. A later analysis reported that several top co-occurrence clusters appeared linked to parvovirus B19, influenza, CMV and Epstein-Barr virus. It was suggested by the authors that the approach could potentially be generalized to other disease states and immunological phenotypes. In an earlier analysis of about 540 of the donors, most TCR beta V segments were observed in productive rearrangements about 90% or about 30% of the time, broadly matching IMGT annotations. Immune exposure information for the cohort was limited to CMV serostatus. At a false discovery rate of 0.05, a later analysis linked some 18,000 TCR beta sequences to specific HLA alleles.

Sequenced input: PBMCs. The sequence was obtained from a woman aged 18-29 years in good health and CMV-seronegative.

CDR3 reads: CASSQVLARAHEQYV. The sequenced DNA: TGCGCCAGCAGCCAAGTACTAGCTAGGGCCCACGAGCAGTACGTC. The chain links TRBV4-1 with TRBJ2-7; possibly the D gene is TRBD2, per 6 matching bases. Deletion took 1 base off V and 5 bases off J, with a span of 15 bases between the germline ends. Based on the germline V gene, the CDR1 and CDR2 sequences are MGHRA and YSYEKL. The CDR3 contains 15 residues, cysteine and valine counted. Only the CDR3 portion is preserved as DNA: 45 bases, with reading frame beginning at the first base.